This entry concerns a single T cell receptor beta chain. V was shortened by 5 bases and J by 0 bases, with 15 bases between the two germline ends. Per the germline V gene, CDR1 is SGHDT and CDR2 is YYEEEE. This CDR3 has 16 amino acids. The data originate from a study of control samples from healthy donors and cancer patients. The repertoire was sequenced with immunoSEQ multiplex PCR; TCRdb's copy has only in-frame clones and lacks some. The data hold 130,000 to 150,000 clones, with 85% to 95% observed a single time. V and J are TRBV5-6 and TRBJ1-3; perhaps TRBD1 as D (6 bases). Sequenced input: PBMCs. The receptor comes from a man in his 60s with colorectal cancer. Here the CDR3 reads CASRQQGFDSGNTIYF. The CDR3 DNA reads as TGTGCCAGCAGACAACAGGGATTCGACTCTGGAAACACCATATATTTT.